These 14 T cell receptor beta chains originate from one sample sequenced in a study of graft-versus-host responses after intestinal transplantation. The table came from immunoSEQ multiplex PCR; TCRdb's copy has only in-frame clones and leaves some out. The sample carries 35,000 to 45,000 clones, approximately 93% recorded once. The sample in question was PBMCs, obtained roughly 110 weeks after intestinal transplantation. These receptors originate from a human patient who received an intestinal transplant, so some T cells may come from the graft donor.

V gene TRBV15 combines with J gene TRBJ2-7; the match to TRBD1 covers 7 bases. V dropped 0 bases and J dropped 3; count of bases not matched to a gene: 5. The CDR3 runs 15 residues. Germline assignment: CDR1 LNHNV and CDR2 YYDKDF (reference sequence). CDR3 nucleotides: TGTGCCACCAGCAGAGAAAGGGGGCAAGGCTACGAGCAGTACTTC. Translated, it gives CATSRERGQGYEQYF.

This clone was seen only once. The genes are TRBV6-7 and TRBJ2-7; 10 bases map to TRBD1. TRBV6-7 is known as an ORF, though its function is uncertain. The junction had 16 bases not matched to a gene; V was cut back by 10 bases and J by 7 bases. The CDR3 runs 15 residues. This CDR3 reads CATRQGTGASWEQYF. CDR3 DNA: TGTGCCACGCGACAGGGGACAGGGGCCTCCTGGGAGCAGTACTTC.

The table lists this clone with a few counts. The chain combines TRBV6-1 with TRBJ2-7; TRBD2 matches 15 bases. Germline trimming cut 10 bases from V and 7 bases from J; bases unmatched to any gene: 8. In germline, CDR1 is MNHNS, CDR2 SASEGT. CDR3 length equals 14 residues. The CDR3 coding sequence is TGTGCCACCCTAGGACTAGCGGGAGGGATGGAGCAGTACTTC. This encodes CATLGLAGGMEQYF.

The rearrangement links TRBV2 to TRBJ2-1; D perhaps matches TRBD2 (5 bases). V was trimmed by 3 bases and J by 5 bases, leaving 5 bases between them. Germline V gene lookup returns CDR1 SNHLY and CDR2 FYNNEI. The CDR3 is 12 amino acids. The CDR3: CASSDGNNEQFF. CDR3 DNA sequence: TGTGCCAGCAGTGACGGGAACAATGAGCAGTTCTTC.

This rearrangement joins TRBV5-1 to TRBJ2-7; no clear D gene. CDR1 and CDR2 from the germline V gene are SGHRS and YFSETQ. This CDR3 is 13 amino acids long. Trimming cost V 2 bases and J 2 bases, with 8 bases left between them. The CDR3 protein is CASSLADTYEQYF. CDR3 in DNA: TGCGCCAGCAGCTTAGCAGATACCTACGAGCAGTACTTC.

The chain uses TRBV7-3 and TRBJ2-7; TRBD2 aligns across 11 bases. The junction had 7 bases not matched to a gene; V was cut back by 2 bases and J by 7 bases. There are 15 residues in the CDR3. Germline CDR1 reads SGHTA; CDR2 reads FQGTGA. CDR3 sequence reads: CASSLASGRSGEQYF. CDR3 DNA: TGTGCCAGCAGCTTAGCTAGCGGGAGGTCTGGGGAGCAGTACTTC.

The chain is built from TRBV29-1 and TRBJ1-3; TRBD1 aligns across 7 bases. The ends lost 7 bases at V and 0 bases at J; junction bases unmatched: 9. The CDR3 covers 15 residues. Germline CDR1 is SQVTM and CDR2 is ANQGSEA. The CDR3 DNA reads as TGCAGCGCACAAGACAGGGTGTTCTCTGGAAACACCATATATTTT. Translation: CSAQDRVFSGNTIYF.

V is TRBV7-9 and J is TRBJ2-3; tentatively, D is TRBD2 (6 bases). CDR3 size: 15 residues. Trimming removed 5 bases at V and 6 bases at J, with 18 bases between. In germline, CDR1 is SEHNR, CDR2 FQNEAQ (reference sequence). In DNA, the CDR3 is TGTGCCAGCAGCCAAGGGACTGGAACGGGCGATACGCAGTATTTT. It translates to CASSQGTGTGDTQYF.

V gene TRBV7-7 combines with J gene TRBJ2-1; D gene ambiguous. This CDR3 region has 14 residues. V was trimmed by 3 bases and J by 4 bases, leaving 10 bases between them. The germline gives CDR1 SSHAT, CDR2 FNYEAQ (reference sequence). CDR3 coding DNA: TGTGCCAGCAGCTTGTCCCCCACATACAATGAGCAGTTCTTC. It translates to CASSLSPTYNEQFF. Together with reference TRBV7-7 and TRBJ2-1, the CDR3 gives the full variable domain: GAGVSQSPRYKVTKRGQDVTLRCDPISSHATLYWYQQALGQGPEFLTYFNYEAQPDKSGLPSDRFSAERPEGSISTLTIQRTEQRDSAMYRCASSLSPTYNEQFFGPGTRLTVL.

The chain combines TRBV7-7 with TRBJ2-1; perhaps TRBD2 as D (6 bases). V lost 0 bases and J lost 7, with 10 bases in between. The CDR3 is 14 residues long. Germline assignment: CDR1 SSHAT and CDR2 FNYEAQ (reference sequence). CDR3 amino acids: CASSLAGGLNEQFF. The CDR3 DNA sequence: TGTGCCAGCAGCTTAGCGGGAGGCTTAAATGAGCAGTTCTTC.

CDR3 coding DNA: TGCGCCAGCAGCCTAGCACCTCAAAACGGGAGGGTAATTATCGATGAGCAGTTCTTC. Residues: CASSLAPQNGRVIIDEQFF. The rearrangement uses TRBV4-1 and TRBJ2-1; TRBD2 agrees at 8 bases. Germline loops: CDR1 MGHRA, CDR2 YSYEKL. With V trimmed by 4 bases and J by 8 bases, 22 bases remained unmatched. The CDR3 has 19 residues.

V is TRBV6-6 and J is TRBJ2-7, with a weak D call TRBD2 (5 bases). CDR3 length: 14 amino acids. Germline loops: CDR1 MNHNY, CDR2 SVGAGI (reference sequence). V shed 6 bases and J shed 4 bases, with 16 bases lying between them. This chain's CDR3 is CASSHFSGVYEQYF. The CDR3, as DNA: TGTGCCAGCAGCCACTTCTCCGGGGTTTACGAGCAGTACTTC.

This chain links TRBV7-9 with TRBJ1-2; D remains unclear. CDR3 size: 13 residues. Germline assignment: CDR1 SEHNR and CDR2 FQNEAQ (reference sequence). The V and J ends lost 1 base and 8 bases respectively, with 11 bases between them. CDR3 in DNA: TGTGCCAGCAGCTTAGGCGAGATGAGAGGCTACACCTTC. Protein product: CASSLGEMRGYTF.

CDR3 bases: TGCAGCGTTGAAAAACTAGCGGGAGTGGAAGAGCAGTTCTTC. Amino acid sequence: CSVEKLAGVEEQFF. This sequence joins TRBV29-1 and TRBJ2-1; 11 bases are shared with TRBD2. This CDR3 has 14 amino acids. The V gene's germline CDR1 is SQVTM and CDR2 ANQGSEA. V shed 2 bases, J shed 10 bases, and the junction held 7 bases outside the gene matches.